Following are 13 T cell receptor beta chains from one sample sequenced in a study of T cell repertoires in cytomegalovirus infection. TCRdb used MiXCR to reprocess the reads, holding one entry per CDR3 protein. This sample has 560,000 or so distinct CDR3 sequences; more than 15% occur once, and the top ten carry under 30%. The specimen was CD8+ T cells from PBMCs. These receptors all come from a human donor in good health (CMV status not recorded). Some clones in this sample may be carry-over from other donors' samples.

This chain uses TRBV13 with TRBJ2-7; 9 nucleotides line up with TRBD1. With 4 bases clipped from V and 6 bases from J, the junction kept 13 bases outside the gene matches. The germline V gene has CDR1 PRHDT and CDR2 FYEKMQ (reference sequence). The length of the CDR3 is 16 residues. The CDR3 nucleotides read TGTGCCAGCAGCTCCAATTCCGGGACAGGGTCCCTCGAGCAGTACTTC. This encodes CASSSNSGTGSLEQYF. The whole variable domain, remainder taken from reference TRBV13 and TRBJ2-7, is AAGVIQSPRHLIKEKRETATLKCYPIPRHDTVYWYQQGPGQDPQFLISFYEKMQSDKGSIPDRFSAQQFSDYHSELNMSSLELGDSALYFCASSSNSGTGSLEQYFGPGTRLTVT.

Only a few counts were recorded for this clonotype. The rearrangement joins TRBV5-1 to TRBJ1-3, with D perhaps TRBD1 (5 bases). CDR1 and CDR2 from the germline V gene are SGHRS and YFSETQ. V lost 0 bases and J lost 0, with 13 bases in between. CDR3 length: 17 amino acids. The CDR3 here is CASSLGQSLSSGNTIYF. The DNA of the CDR3 is TGCGCCAGCAGCTTGGGACAGAGCCTTAGCTCTGGAAACACCATATATTTT.

The chain carries TRBV15 and TRBJ2-7, with D maybe TRBD1 (6 bases). The germline gives CDR1 LNHNV, CDR2 YYDKDF (reference sequence). V lost 5 bases and J 3 bases, leaving 11 bases between the germline ends. CDR3 size: 13 residues. CDR3 protein: CATSLQGYYEQYF. CDR3 sequence (DNA): TGTGCCACCAGCTTACAGGGTTACTACGAGCAGTACTTC.

The chain is built from TRBV20-1 and TRBJ2-7; no definite D call. With 0 bases removed from V and 3 bases from J, the gap between germline ends came to 9 bases. Germline V gene sequence: CDR1 DFQATT, CDR2 SNEGSKA (reference sequence). The CDR3 covers 13 residues. The chain's CDR3 is CSARDRSLYEQYF. The CDR3 DNA follows: TGCAGTGCTAGAGATAGGAGCCTCTACGAGCAGTACTTC.

The gene calls are TRBV29-1 and TRBJ2-1; 9 bases line up with TRBD2. Germline CDR1 reads SQVTM; CDR2 reads ANQGSEA. V lost 4 bases and J lost 3; bases outside the gene matches: 4. The CDR3 is made up of 14 amino acids. CDR3 DNA: TGCAGCGTTGGGGGAGCGGGAGGCTACAATGAGCAGTTCTTC. Translating gives CSVGGAGGYNEQFF.

The V and J genes are TRBV15 and TRBJ2-1; 11 bases line up with TRBD2. This CDR3 has 14 amino acids. Germline CDR1 is LNHNV and CDR2 is YYDKDF (reference sequence). The V and J ends lost 3 bases and 9 bases, in that order; junction bases with no gene match: 4. CDR3 in amino acids: CATSSGLAGSEQFF. CDR3 coding DNA: TGTGCCACCAGCAGCGGACTAGCGGGCAGTGAGCAGTTCTTC.

There are many counts of this clonotype. V gene TRBV4-2 combines with J gene TRBJ2-7, with 9 positions matching TRBD2. Germline loops: CDR1 LGHNA, CDR2 YNFKEQ. The CDR3 covers 15 residues. Germline trimming cut 4 bases from V and 4 bases from J; bases unmatched to any gene: 8. The CDR3 sequence is CASSPTAGGKYEQYF. As DNA, the CDR3 is TGTGCCAGCAGCCCGACCGCGGGAGGGAAGTACGAGCAGTACTTC.

About this clonotype itself: This could be a read error, since a much larger clone is one nucleotide away. The chain is built from TRBV20-1 and TRBJ1-3; D gene uncertain. Germline V lookup: CDR1 DFQATT, CDR2 SNEGSKA (reference sequence). The V gene lost 0 bases and the J gene lost 0 bases, with 18 bases spanning the gap. The CDR3 is 18 residues long. This CDR3 reads CSARDLVTREVSGNTIYF. In DNA form, the CDR3 reads TGCAGTGCTAGAGATCTCGTGACAAGGGAGGTCTCTGGAAACACCATATATTTT.

This clonotype was counted many times. V gene TRBV12-3 or TRBV12-4 combines with J gene TRBJ1-1; D unclear. This CDR3 has 14 amino acids. V dropped 7 bases and J dropped 5 bases, with 17 bases sitting between them. This chain's CDR3 is CASTSGMRRTEAFF. The CDR3, as DNA: TGTGCCAGCACCTCGGGGATGAGGAGGACTGAAGCTTTCTTT.

Worth noting for this clonotype: A much larger clone lies a single base off, so this may be a read error. Here the CDR3 omits its conserved ending phenylalanine or tryptophan, so a read error is the likely source. The chain is built from TRBV7-6 and TRBJ1-2; 7 bases match TRBD1. This CDR3 contains 13 residues. Germline assignment: CDR1 SGHVS and CDR2 FNYEAQ. V dropped 5 bases and J dropped 5; count of bases not matched to a gene: 5. The CDR3 here is CASSEGGAYGYTL. CDR3 bases: TGTGCCAGCAGCGAAGGGGGCGCGTATGGCTACACCTTA.

With respect to this clonotype: A read error may be the cause here, since a much bigger clone is one base away. The rearrangement joins TRBV7-9 to TRBJ2-7, with D possibly matching TRBD1 (5 bases). In germline, CDR1 is SEHNR, CDR2 FQNEAQ (reference sequence). This CDR3 comprises 15 residues. The CDR3 region has the DNA TGTGCCGGCAGCCCTTCCACAGGTTTTTCCTACGAGCAGTACTTC. Protein product: CAGSPSTGFSYEQYF.

To note about this clonotype: A much larger clone lies one base from this, so it may be a read error. The V and J genes are TRBV19 and TRBJ2-1; a possible D gene is TRBD1 (6 bases). CDR1 is LNHDA and CDR2 is SQIVND in the germline V gene (reference sequence). The V end was cut by 0 bases, the J end by 5 bases, with 14 bases between. CDR3 length: 16 amino acids. CDR3 loop: CASSIDLDSIDNEQFF. CDR3 nucleotides: TGTGCCAGTAGTATAGATTTGGACAGCATCGACAATGAGCAGTTCTTC.

This clonotype was found once. The chain joins TRBV25-1 to TRBJ2-2; no clear D gene. The CDR3 runs 12 residues. The ends were cut back, 3 bases at V and 8 bases at J, with 7 bases in the middle. Germline V gene sequence: CDR1 MGHDK, CDR2 SYGVNS. CDR3 DNA: TGTGCCAGCAGTGAGCTTATAGGGGAGCTGTTTTTT. As protein: CASSELIGELFF.